Below are 25 T cell receptor beta chains sequenced from a single sample in a study of blood T cell repertoires in COVID-19. TCRdb's table, derived via immunoSEQ multiplex PCR, lists solely in-frame clones and lacks some. The sample has 250,000 to 300,000 clones, 70% to 90% seen once. The sequenced sample was peripheral blood. The receptors here all came from a woman between 70 and 85 years old with acute or convalescent COVID-19.

The genes are TRBV2 and TRBJ1-2, with a possible D match to TRBD1 (5 bases). This CDR3 contains 14 residues. CDR1 is SNHLY and CDR2 is FYNNEI in the germline V gene. Trimming removed 4 bases at V and 5 bases at J, with 14 bases between. The CDR3 coding sequence is TGTGCCAGCAGTGCTGACAGCCAGTCGTATGGCTACACCTTC. It specifies CASSADSQSYGYTF.

The chain joins TRBV10-3 to TRBJ1-2; maybe TRBD1 (5 bases). The CDR3 spans 14 residues. V dropped 4 bases and J dropped 4 bases, with 13 bases sitting between them. Germline lookup yields CDR1 ENHRY and CDR2 SYGVKD. The chain's CDR3 is CAISVGLTLYGYTF. The CDR3 DNA follows: TGTGCCATCAGTGTGGGACTGACACTCTATGGCTACACCTTC.

The chain carries TRBV10-2 and TRBJ2-7; 9 bases line up with TRBD2. Unmatched junction bases numbered 16, after V lost 10 bases and J lost 6 bases. Germline-derived CDR1 and CDR2 are WSHSY and SAAADI. The CDR3 has 15 residues. The CDR3 DNA is TGCGCCACCTTACCCGGGACTAGCATTACTGGCGAGCAGTACTTC. Translated, it gives CATLPGTSITGEQYF.

V is TRBV19 and J is TRBJ1-6; TRBD1 matches at 9 bases. The CDR3 sequence is 15 residues long. V shed 2 bases, J shed 7 bases, and the junction held 3 bases outside the gene matches. Looked up from germline, CDR1 is LNHDA and CDR2 is SQIVND (reference sequence). The CDR3 spells CASSIRDRANSPLHF. The CDR3 DNA reads as TGTGCCAGTAGTATAAGGGACAGGGCAAATTCACCCCTCCACTTT. The full variable domain, with the rest looked up from reference TRBV19 and TRBJ1-6, is DGGITQSPKYLFRKEGQNVTLSCEQNLNHDAMYWYRQDPGQGLRLIYYSQIVNDFQKGDIAEGYSVSREKKESFPLTVTSAQKNPTAFYLCASSIRDRANSPLHFGNGTRLTVT.

The table lists this clone with a few counts. V is TRBV30 and J is TRBJ2-7, with 11 bases aligning to TRBD1. Unmatched junction bases numbered 4, after V lost 3 bases and J lost 9 bases. The germline V gene has CDR1 GTSNPN and CDR2 SVGIG (reference sequence). The CDR3 is 12 residues long. CDR3 DNA sequence: TGTGCCTGGAGGGACAGGGGGCTCGGGCAGTACTTC. Its protein is CAWRDRGLGQYF.

The CDR3 DNA reads as TGTGCCAGCAGCCATCCACTCACAGATACGCAGTATTTT. As protein: CASSHPLTDTQYF. The rearrangement uses TRBV11-2 and TRBJ2-3; D uncertain. Germline V gene data show CDR1 as SGHAT and CDR2 as FQNNGV. The CDR3 is made up of 13 amino acids. V lost 5 bases and J lost 2, with 8 bases in between.

The CDR3 coding sequence is TGTGCCAGCAGCTTGGCCCTTGGCGGGGTGTACGAGCAGTACTTC. This gives the protein CASSLALGGVYEQYF. The V and J genes are TRBV5-5 and TRBJ2-7; TRBD2 is a possible D gene (6 bases). The CDR3 has 15 residues. The germline V gene has CDR1 SGHKS and CDR2 YYEKEE (reference sequence). V dropped 0 bases and J dropped 4 bases, with 14 bases sitting between them.

The chain is built from TRBV11-2 and TRBJ2-7; D is perhaps TRBD1 (6 bases). The CDR3 contains 12 residues. Germline CDR1 SGHAT, CDR2 FQNNGV. Trimming shortened V by 4 bases and J by 8 bases, and 12 bases separated the two germline ends. CDR3 nucleotide sequence: TGTGCCAGCAGCTCCCAAGGGGGTCAGCAGTACTTC. Protein product: CASSSQGGQQYF.

V usage is TRBV18 and J usage is TRBJ1-1; D gene ambiguous. CDR3 length: 15 residues. With 3 bases removed from V and 1 base from J, the gap between germline ends came to 12 bases. Germline CDR1 KGHSH, CDR2 LQKENI. CDR3 nucleotides: TGTGCCAGCTCACCCCTTGCCACAGAGAACACTGAAGCTTTCTTT. This translates into CASSPLATENTEAFF.

The V gene is TRBV4-1, the J gene TRBJ2-1; possibly TRBD2 for D (6 bases). V shed 3 bases and J shed 10 bases, with 19 bases lying between them. The CDR3 contains 15 residues. The V gene's germline CDR1 is MGHRA and CDR2 YSYEKL. Here the CDR3 reads CASSHGAGRGREQFF. The DNA for the CDR3 is TGCGCCAGCAGCCACGGGGCAGGCCGGGGGAGGGAGCAGTTCTTC.

This sequence joins TRBV5-1 and TRBJ2-1; no clear D gene. This CDR3 spans 13 amino acids. V lost 1 base, J lost 10 bases, and 12 bases lay in between. Looked up from germline, CDR1 is SGHRS and CDR2 is YFSETQ. CDR3 sequence (DNA): TGCGCCAGCAGCTTGTCCCCCCGGAGAGAGCAGTTCTTC. Translation: CASSLSPRREQFF. Together with reference TRBV5-1 and TRBJ2-1, the CDR3 gives the full variable domain: KAGVTQTPRYLIKTRGQQVTLSCSPISGHRSVSWYQQTPGQGLQFLFEYFSETQRNKGNFPGRFSGRQFSNSRSEMNVSTLELGDSALYLCASSLSPRREQFFGPGTRLTVL.

The CDR3 sequence is CASSGLRGGLMNTEAFF. DNA of the CDR3: TGTGCCAGCAGCGGTCTCCGGGGGGGCCTCATGAACACTGAAGCTTTCTTT. The chain employs TRBV5-4 and TRBJ1-1, with a possible D match to TRBD1 (6 bases). This CDR3 has 17 residues. Per the germline V gene, CDR1 is SGHNT and CDR2 is YYREEE (reference sequence). Deletions cut 4 bases from V and 0 bases from J, with 19 bases between.

This chain links TRBV2 with TRBJ1-1; D unresolved. This CDR3 has 13 residues. Trimming pared 0 bases from V and 3 bases from J, leaving 5 bases between. Germline V gene lookup returns CDR1 SNHLY and CDR2 FYNNEI. In DNA form, the CDR3 reads TGTGCCAGCAGTGAAGCCCTTTACACTGAAGCTTTCTTT. Translating gives CASSEALYTEAFF.

The rearrangement joins TRBV13 to TRBJ1-4; TRBD1 matches 10 bases. CDR3 length: 17 residues. V dropped 4 bases and J dropped 7; count of bases not matched to a gene: 12. The germline V gene has CDR1 PRHDT and CDR2 FYEKMQ (reference sequence). CDR3 sequence (DNA): TGTGCCAGCAGCTCCAGCGGGACAGGGGCTGGTGGTGAAAAACTGTTTTTT. Its protein product is CASSSSGTGAGGEKLFF.

This clone occurred once. This rearrangement joins TRBV3-1 (or the pseudogene TRBV3-2) to TRBJ1-1; D unclear. Germline V CDR1 and CDR2: LGHDT, YNNKEL (reference sequence). CDR3 length: 13 amino acids. Trimming shortened V by 6 bases and J by 0 bases, and 8 bases separated the two germline ends. In nucleotides, the CDR3 is TGTGCCAGCAGTACCGGGGTGAACACTGAAGCTTTCTTT. Amino acid sequence: CASSTGVNTEAFF.

V gene TRBV7-2 combines with J gene TRBJ1-3; D unresolved. The V and J ends lost 2 bases and 3 bases respectively, with 2 bases between them. The CDR3 loop spans 12 amino acids. Germline loops: CDR1 SGHTA, CDR2 FQGNSA. CDR3 protein: CASSLRGNTIYF. In DNA, the CDR3 is TGTGCCAGCAGCTTACGTGGAAACACCATATATTTT.

This clone was picked up many times. The J gene is TRBJ2-2, the V gene TRBV7-7, with D possibly TRBD2 on 5 matching bases. The CDR3 length is 14 residues. CDR1 and CDR2 (germline): SSHAT, FNYEAQ (reference sequence). CDR3 nucleotides: TGTGCTAGTCAAACCGGGGAGAACACCGGGGAGCTGTTTTTT. Its translation is CASQTGENTGELFF.

V usage is TRBV5-1 and J usage is TRBJ2-1, with D perhaps matching TRBD1 (6 bases). The CDR3 is 14 amino acids. Per germline, CDR1 SGHRS and CDR2 YFSETQ. V lost 0 bases and J 3 bases, leaving 7 bases between the germline ends. The CDR3 sequence is CASSLEGDYNEQFF. Written as DNA, the CDR3 is TGCGCCAGCAGCTTGGAGGGGGACTACAATGAGCAGTTCTTC.

This chain connects TRBV12-3 or TRBV12-4 to TRBJ1-1; maybe TRBD1 (5 bases). The CDR3 has 13 residues. The V end lost 4 bases, the J end lost 0 bases, and 6 bases lay between the germline ends. CDR3 loop: CASSSTVNTEAFF. The CDR3 DNA reads as TGTGCCAGCAGTTCGACAGTGAACACTGAAGCTTTCTTT.

V usage is TRBV7-6 and J usage is TRBJ2-5; the match to TRBD2 covers 7 bases. CDR3 length: 16 residues. The V and J ends lost 4 bases and 5 bases, in that order; junction bases with no gene match: 13. Germline values: CDR1 SGHVS, CDR2 FNYEAQ. CDR3 coding DNA: TGTGCCAGCAGCTCGATGGTACGGGGGGTCGGGGAGACCCAGTACTTC. It yields the protein CASSSMVRGVGETQYF.

This clone has a single count. This chain uses TRBV9 with TRBJ1-2; 7 bases are a match to TRBD1. Germline V lookup: CDR1 SGDLS, CDR2 YYNGEE. Trimming took 3 bases from V and 8 from J; bases not matched to a gene: 4. The CDR3 is made up of 12 amino acids. CDR3 amino acids: CASSANRGGYTF. CDR3 sequence (DNA): TGTGCCAGCAGCGCAAACAGGGGCGGCTACACCTTC.

The genes are TRBV5-1 and TRBJ2-7; D may be TRBD2 (6 bases). The CDR3 is 15 residues long. The V end lost 0 bases, the J end lost 3 bases, and 13 bases lay between the germline ends. Looked up from germline, CDR1 is SGHRS and CDR2 is YFSETQ. CDR3 region: CASSLAHGGSYEQYF. In nucleotides, the CDR3 is TGCGCCAGCAGCTTGGCCCACGGAGGGAGCTACGAGCAGTACTTC.

This clone came up many times. The chain recombines TRBV2 with TRBJ2-1; no clear D. Trimming removed 6 bases at V and 6 bases at J, with 15 bases between. This CDR3 region has 14 residues. Germline values: CDR1 SNHLY, CDR2 FYNNEI. The CDR3 loop is CASRDRVTSNEQFF. CDR3 coding DNA: TGTGCCAGCAGAGACCGGGTTACCTCCAATGAGCAGTTCTTC.

The chain carries TRBV7-2 and TRBJ1-1; TRBD1 matches at 8 bases. The junction had 2 bases not matched to a gene; V was cut back by 1 base and J by 1 base. CDR1 is SGHTA, CDR2 FQGNSA, per germline. The CDR3 sequence is 15 residues long. Written as DNA, the CDR3 is TGTGCCAGCAGCTTAGGTCAGGGGGCGAACACTGAAGCTTTCTTT. It codes for CASSLGQGANTEAFF.

The chain uses TRBV10-3 and TRBJ1-5; weak D call: TRBD1 (6 bases). Looked up from germline, CDR1 is ENHRY and CDR2 is SYGVKD. CDR3 size: 13 residues. The DNA for the CDR3 is TGTGCTACAGGGAGAGGGCTGGGGCAGCCCCAGCATTTT. It encodes CATGRGLGQPQHF.